The next 21 T cell receptor delta chains were all read from a single sample in a study of γδ T cells in repeated Plasmodium falciparum infection. TCRdb redid the clone calls on the multiplex PCR reads with CATT. The sample consists of 45,000 to 60,000 delta-chain clones, around 2% of them appearing once. Flow sorting of PBMC yielded separate Vgamma9/Vdelta2+ and Vdelta2-negative gammadelta T cell populations for bulk repertoire analysis. Sequencing was performed on gamma-delta T cells from blood. The receptor source for this set is a pool of human donors (malaria-infected and uninfected, not separated).

Notes on this clone: The protein that TCRdb holds for this DNA derives from a much larger clone and differs from the translated DNA at residue 21, which likely indicates a read error; the protein shown here is translated from the DNA. The chain recombines TRDV3 with TRDJ1; 7 bases are a match to TRDD3. This CDR3 has 24 amino acids. Germline CDR1 TVYSNPD, CDR2 GDNSRS (reference sequence). The CDR3 loop is CAFYHHFSRARQTGDGWNTDELIF. The CDR3 DNA sequence: TGTGCCTTTTACCACCACTTTTCAAGGGCACGACAGACGGGGGATGGATGGAACACCGATGAACTCATCTTT. The full variable domain, with the rest looked up from reference TRDV3 and TRDJ1, is CDKVTQSSPDQTVASGSEVVLLCTYDTVYSNPDLFWYRIRPDYSFQFVFYGDNSRSEGADFTQGRFSVKHILTQKAFHLVISPVRTEDSATYYCAFYHHFSRARQTGDGWNTDELIFGKGTRVTVEP.

Regarding this clone: TCRdb's entry gives the protein of a much larger clone, which mismatches this DNA's translation at residue 19, likely from a read error; the protein reported here is translated from the DNA. The chain has TRDV1 and TRDJ2, with D possibly called TRDD2 or TRDD3 (8 bases each). The J gene, absent from TCRdb, was called here by matching the DNA to germline. The CDR3 has 22 amino acids. Germline V gene lookup returns CDR1 TSWWSYY and CDR2 QGS. CDR3 sequence (DNA): TGTGCTCTTGGGGAACTAGGTTCTTCCTACGTGGGATACGCGCCTTTGACAGCACGACTCTTCTTT. It yields the protein CALGELGSSYVGYAPLTARLFF.

In this sample, this clone turned up a few times. A read error likely explains this, since a far larger clone differs by one base. Other DNA variants within this sample encode the same CDR3. The chain recombines TRDV1 with TRDJ1, with TRDD3 identical over 9 bases. TCRdb supplies no J gene; here it was assigned by aligning the nucleotide sequence to germline. The CDR3 is 23 residues long. Germline CDR1 reads TSWWSYY; CDR2 reads QGS. In DNA form, the CDR3 reads TGTGCCCTTGGGGAACGGTCCTCCTACTGGGGGACTAGAATAGGACTTTACACCGATAAACTCATCTTT. Its translation: CALGERSSYWGTRIGLYTDKLIF.

This clone was found many times. TCRdb records a much larger clone's protein for this DNA, with a difference at residue 19 that likely arises from a read error; the protein given is the translation of the DNA. J is TRDJ1 and V is TRDV3, with 13 nucleotides matching TRDD3. Per the germline V gene, CDR1 is TVYSNPD and CDR2 is GDNSRS (reference sequence). This CDR3 is 21 amino acids long. CDR3 DNA: TGTGCCTTTTCCGTCCTCTTTTACTGGGGGATACGCGAGTCTTACACCGATAAACCCATCTTT. Its translation: CAFSVLFYWGIRESYTDKPIF.

This clone was observed a few times. The protein TCRdb gives is from a much larger clone and does not agree with this DNA's translation at residue 12, likely a read error; the protein shown here comes from the DNA. The chain carries TRDV2 and TRDJ1, with 8 bases matching TRDD3. As TCRdb names no J gene, one was assigned here on the basis of a DNA match to germline. The V gene end was trimmed by 0 bases and the J gene end by 2 bases; junction bases not matched to a gene: 13. The CDR3 spans 18 residues. Germline CDR1 is GEAIGNYY and CDR2 is EKD. The CDR3 DNA is TGTGCCTGTGACACCGTGGGTCCGGGGGATAGGGGAACCGATAAACTCATCTTT. The encoded protein is CACDTVGPGDRGTDKLIF.

There are a few counts of this clone. TCRdb's protein, taken from a much larger clone, differs from this DNA's translation at residue 6, likely owing to a read error; the protein displayed comes from the DNA. The chain joins TRDV1 to TRDJ1, with TRDD3 identical over 7 bases. The CDR3 covers 22 residues. The germline V gene has CDR1 TSWWSYY and CDR2 QGS. The ends lost 1 base at V and 0 bases at J; junction bases unmatched: 23. The CDR3 sequence: CALGEPPPYLTTGALYTDKLIF. CDR3 sequence (DNA): TGTGCTCTTGGGGAACCCCCCCCCTACTTGACTACTGGGGCCTTGTACACCGATAAACTCATCTTT.

This clone occurred many times. This sequence is one base from a far larger clone and is likely a read error. This sample also contains other DNA sequences that code for the same CDR3. The V and J genes are TRDV3 and TRDJ1; 7 nucleotides match TRDD3. Germline assignment: CDR1 TVYSNPD and CDR2 GDNSRS (reference sequence). The CDR3 is made up of 18 amino acids. The CDR3 loop is CAFSNRDRGGRGGDKLIF. Here the CDR3 DNA reads TGTGCTTTCTCTAATCGCGACCGTGGGGGAAGAGGGGGCGACAAACTCATCTTT.

This clone turned up a few times. A read error likely explains why the TCRdb protein, taken from a much larger clone, differs from this DNA's translation at residue 10; the protein shown is translated from the DNA. This sequence joins TRDV1 and TRDJ1, with 10 bases lining up with TRDD3. Assignment of the J gene here rests on matching the DNA to germline, because TCRdb gives none. Trimming at V came to 0 bases and at J to 3 bases, leaving 16 bases not matched to a gene. This CDR3 contains 20 residues. CDR1 is TSWWSYY and CDR2 is QGS in the germline V gene. CDR3 loop: CALGELVFWDYWGIPDKLIF. Written as DNA, the CDR3 is TGTGCTCTTGGGGAACTAGTCTTCTGGGACTACTGGGGGATCCCCGATAAACTCATCTTT.

There are a few counts of this clone. The chain links TRDV1 to TRDJ1; 7 bases are shared with TRDD3. No J gene was available from TCRdb, and it was assigned here by a germline match of the DNA. The CDR3 extends over 18 amino acids. The germline gives CDR1 TSWWSYY, CDR2 QGS. V dropped 4 bases and J dropped 3; count of bases not matched to a gene: 17. CDR3 nucleotides: TGTGCTCTTGGGGTAGGACCCCGTGGATACGCGTGGGCCGATAAACTCATCTTT. Its protein is CALGVGPRGYAWADKLIF.

This clone appeared many times. The amino acid sequence in TCRdb belongs to a much larger clone and departs from this DNA's translation at residue 10, likely a sequencing read error; the sequence shown is translated from the DNA. V usage is TRDV2 and J usage is TRDJ1; no definite D call. TCRdb gives no J gene; it was assigned here by matching the DNA to germline. Germline V gene data show CDR1 as GEAIGNYY and CDR2 as EKD. This CDR3 comprises 13 residues. CDR3: CACDALSSDRLIF. CDR3 bases: TGTGCCTGTGACGCCCTGTCGTCCGATAGACTCATCTTT.

There are a few counts of this clone. The protein in TCRdb stems from a much larger clone and differs at residue 19 from this DNA's translation, likely a read error; here the protein is translated from the DNA. This chain connects TRDV3 to TRDJ1; perhaps TRDD3 as D (6 bases). No J gene was available from TCRdb, and it was assigned here by a germline match of the DNA. The CDR3 covers 28 residues. Between the trimmed V and J ends, which lost 2 bases and 1 base, there was a span of 56 bases. CDR1 and CDR2 from the germline V gene are TVYSNPD and GDNSRS (reference sequence). CDR3 amino acids: CAFLRRYYLDPPIRVGYWEIRFTDKLIF. The CDR3 DNA follows: TGTGCCTTTCTGCGGCGATATTACTTGGACCCTCCTATAAGAGTGGGCTACTGGGAGATCAGATTCACCGATAAACTCATCTTT.

A few counts support this clone. TCRdb's protein, taken from a much larger clone, differs from this DNA's translation at residue 10, likely owing to a read error; the protein displayed comes from the DNA. The chain is built from TRDV1 and TRDJ1, with D perhaps TRDD3 (7 bases). The J gene was not available in TCRdb and was assigned here by matching the DNA to germline segments. The CDR3 is 20 residues long. V dropped 3 bases and J dropped 0 bases, with 26 bases sitting between them. The germline V gene has CDR1 TSWWSYY and CDR2 QGS. The CDR3 region has the DNA TGTGCTCTTGGGGAGGTCCTCCTACAACCGGGGGATTGGAACACCGATAAACTCATCTTT. As protein: CALGEVLLQPGDWNTDKLIF.

With regard to this clone: It is unclear where the CDR3 begins or ends on the DNA, so no DNA is shown, and the CDR3 is as TCRdb lists it. No J gene call was made, and the V gene is TRAV29/DV5; the listed D gene, TRDD3, was not tested against the DNA. A total of 22 residues make up the CDR3, ends included. Germline V CDR1 and CDR2: NSMFDY, ISSIKDK. Here the CDR3 reads CSVLLCSKRAVRLGDLHHKLIF.

A few counts support this clone. TCRdb assigns this DNA the protein of a much larger clone, which departs from its translation at residue 6; this likely reflects a read error, and the protein shown comes from translating the DNA. The CDR3 DNA follows: TGTGCTCTTGGGACGGTAAAATTCCCTCTGGGGGATACGGACCCCCCCAAACTCATCTTT. This sequence encodes CALGTVKFPLGDTDPPKLIF. This rearrangement joins TRDV1 to TRDJ1; 12 nucleotides agree with TRDD3. The J gene is not listed in TCRdb, so it was assigned here from a DNA match to germline. J was trimmed by 8 bases and V by 5 bases; bases with no gene match: 24. Germline V gene data show CDR1 as TSWWSYY and CDR2 as QGS. The CDR3 covers 20 residues.

The sample holds a few counts of this clone. A far larger clone differs by one base, so this is likely a read error. This CDR3 is also generated by other DNA sequences in the sample. This chain links TRDV1 with TRDJ1, with D perhaps TRDD3 (5 bases). TCRdb supplies no J gene; here it was assigned by aligning the nucleotide sequence to germline. The germline V gene encodes CDR1 TSWWSYY and CDR2 QGS. Trimming pared 9 bases from V and 0 bases from J, leaving 17 bases between. The CDR3 length is 15 residues. This CDR3 is CALDSEGLYTDKLIF. The CDR3 region has the DNA TGTGCTCTCGATTCCGAGGGATTGTACACCGATAAACTCATCTTT.

This clone occurred many times. It differs at one base from a far larger clone, so likely a read error. At the DNA level, this CDR3 is encoded by other sequences in the same sample as well. The chain couples TRDV1 to TRDJ1; tentative D call: TRDD3 (7 bases). There are 23 residues in the CDR3. The germline V gene has CDR1 TSWWSYY and CDR2 QGS. V lost 3 bases to trimming and J lost 4 bases, with 39 bases between them. The CDR3 DNA reads as TGTGCTCTTGGGGACACCTTACAGTTCTCCTACGTCCGGGGGATCGTAACTTACGATAAACTCATCTTT. Its protein product is CALGDTLQFSYVRGIVTYDKLIF.

The genes are TRDV3 and TRDJ1, with 8 bases aligning to TRDD3. The J gene, left out of TCRdb, was set here by checking the DNA against germline. CDR1 is TVYSNPD, CDR2 GDNSRS, per germline (reference sequence). The CDR3 extends over 19 amino acids. The V gene end was trimmed by 1 base and the J gene end by 0 bases; junction bases not matched to a gene: 19. CDR3 region: CAFTYPSYWGPAYTDKLIF. The CDR3 bases are TGTGCCTTTACCTACCCCTCCTACTGGGGGCCAGCGTACACCGATAAACTCATCTTT.

This clone came up a few times. TCRdb attributes to this sequence the protein of a much larger clone, which differs from the DNA translation at residue 8; a read error is likely, and the protein displayed is translated from the DNA. The CDR3 sequence: CACDTWGVKYTDKLIF. DNA of the CDR3: TGTGCCTGTGACACTTGGGGGGTCAAGTACACCGATAAACTCATCTTT. V usage is TRDV2 and J usage is TRDJ1; D possibly corresponds to TRDD3 (6 bases). The J gene, absent from TCRdb, was called here by matching the DNA to germline. Per the germline V gene, CDR1 is GEAIGNYY and CDR2 is EKD. Trimming left V 1 base short and J 0 bases short, with 14 bases between. The CDR3 is 16 amino acids.

Remarks on this clone: TCRdb's protein, taken from a much larger clone, differs from this DNA's translation at residue 17, likely owing to a read error; the protein displayed comes from the DNA. V and J are TRDV3 and TRDJ1, with 11 bases that match TRDD3. In the absence of a J gene in TCRdb, the DNA was matched to germline to assign it here. The CDR3 has 21 residues. CDR1 is TVYSNPD and CDR2 is GDNSRS in the germline V gene (reference sequence). CDR3 coding DNA: TGTGCCTTTACCTACCCCTCCTACTGGGGGATAGCATCCTTGTACACCGTTAAACTCATCTTT. It yields the protein CAFTYPSYWGIASLYTVKLIF.

In its sample, this clone was seen a few times. The protein given by TCRdb reflects a much larger clone and differs at residue 13 from this DNA's translation, likely from a read error; the protein shown is the DNA's translation. This chain uses TRDV3 with TRDJ1; either TRDD2 or TRDD3 may fit D (5 bases each). Germline matching of the DNA provided the J gene here, since TCRdb leaves it blank. Between the trimmed V and J ends, which lost 0 bases and 0 bases, there was a span of 32 bases. Germline V lookup: CDR1 TVYSNPD, CDR2 GDNSRS (reference sequence). This CDR3 comprises 21 residues. CDR3 amino acids: CAFSFIETAYIFRGDTDKLIF. CDR3 coding DNA: TGTGCCTTTAGCTTTATAGAGACGGCCTACATCTTCCGGGGGGACACCGATAAACTCATCTTT.

This clone occurred a few times. With a much larger clone just one base away, this may be a read error. Within the sample, other DNA sequences also encode this same CDR3. This chain joins TRDV2 and TRDJ3; 9 bases line up with TRDD3. TCRdb offers no J gene call, so here the DNA was matched to germline to obtain one. This CDR3 is 21 amino acids long. Germline V gene lookup returns CDR1 GEAIGNYY and CDR2 EKD. Trimming cost V 3 bases and J 2 bases; bases outside gene matches: 16. CDR3 in amino acids: CACDSFPSLGDLAWDTRQMFF. The CDR3 nucleotides are TGTGCCTGTGACTCCTTCCCCTCTCTGGGGGATCTGGCCTGGGACACCCGACAGATGTTTTTC.